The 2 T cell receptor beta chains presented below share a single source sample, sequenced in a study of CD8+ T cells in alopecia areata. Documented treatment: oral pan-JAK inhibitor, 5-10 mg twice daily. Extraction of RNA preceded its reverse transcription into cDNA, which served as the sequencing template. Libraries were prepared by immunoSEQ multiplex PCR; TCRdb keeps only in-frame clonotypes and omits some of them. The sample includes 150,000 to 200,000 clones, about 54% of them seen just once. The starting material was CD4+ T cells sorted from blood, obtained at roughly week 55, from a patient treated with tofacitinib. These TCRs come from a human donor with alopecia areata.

CDR3 DNA sequence: TGTGCCAGCAGCGGGGTCACAGGCGTCCAAGAGACCCAGTACTTC. It yields the protein CASSGVTGVQETQYF. The rearrangement links TRBV5-6 to TRBJ2-5; D perhaps matches TRBD1 (5 bases). The V and J ends lost 4 bases and 1 base respectively, with 14 bases between them. The CDR3 has 15 residues. Germline assignment: CDR1 SGHDT and CDR2 YYEEEE. Using reference TRBV5-6 and TRBJ2-5 for the parts outside the CDR3, the full variable domain is DAGVTQSPTHLIKTRGQQVTLRCSPKSGHDTVSWYQQALGQGPQFIFQYYEEEERQRGNFPDRFSGHQFPNYSSELNVNALLLGDSALYLCASSGVTGVQETQYFGPGTRLLVL.

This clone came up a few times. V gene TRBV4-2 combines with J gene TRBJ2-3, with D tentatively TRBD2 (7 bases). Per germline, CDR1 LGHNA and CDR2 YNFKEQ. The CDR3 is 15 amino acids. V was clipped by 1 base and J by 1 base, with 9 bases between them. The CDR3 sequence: CASSQVRGRTDTQYF. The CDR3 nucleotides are TGTGCCAGCAGCCAAGTGCGGGGGCGCACAGATACGCAGTATTTT.